The next 10 T cell receptor beta chains were all read from a single sample in a study of blood T cells in healthy people across ages. The second PCR ran about 6 to 11 cycles with a sample-barcoded 5' primer and J-beta primers. MiXCR, run by TCRdb on the 5' RACE reads, gives a single entry per CDR3 protein. The repertoire holds about 1.5 million distinct CDR3 sequences, approximately 43% seen once, with more than 4% in the top ten. What was sequenced was blood. Receptor source: a woman younger than 35 in good health.

Of note for this clonotype: A read error may explain this, as a much larger clone is one base away. The chain employs TRBV29-1 and TRBJ1-2; perhaps TRBD1 as D (5 bases). Trimming pared 4 bases from V and 4 bases from J, leaving 16 bases between. Germline-derived CDR1 and CDR2 are SQVTM and ANQGSEA. The CDR3 consists of 14 residues. This CDR3 reads CSVVRDPASYGYTF. The CDR3 nucleotides read TGCAGCGTTGTCCGGGACCCGGCTTCCTATGGCTACACCTTC.

This rearrangement joins TRBV19 to TRBJ2-2; D may correspond to TRBD1 or TRBD2 (6 bases each). CDR1 and CDR2 from the germline V gene are LNHDA and SQIVND (reference sequence). V lost 5 bases and J 6 bases, leaving 10 bases between the germline ends. The CDR3 has 13 residues. In DNA form, the CDR3 reads TGTGCCAGTAGTGGGGGGCCGTCCGGGGAGCTGTTTTTT. Residues: CASSGGPSGELFF.

J is TRBJ2-1 and V is TRBV29-1, with TRBD1 matching over 7 bases. V shed 4 bases, J shed 4 bases, and the junction held 4 bases outside the gene matches. The CDR3 covers 13 residues. Germline CDR1 reads SQVTM; CDR2 reads ANQGSEA. The CDR3 sequence is CSVARDRYNEQFF. The CDR3 region has the DNA TGCAGCGTTGCACGGGACAGATACAATGAGCAGTTCTTC.

This chain uses TRBV14 with TRBJ2-1; D gene uncertain. The CDR3 loop spans 14 amino acids. V dropped 3 bases and J dropped 7 bases, with 13 bases sitting between them. Germline CDR1 SGHDN, CDR2 FVKESK. CDR3 DNA: TGTGCCAGCAGCCAGAGTTCCTACCTAAATGAGCAGTTCTTC. Translated: CASSQSSYLNEQFF.

V usage is TRBV29-1 and J usage is TRBJ1-1; D unresolved. The CDR3 covers 12 residues. The V end lost 7 bases, the J end lost 1 base, and 10 bases lay between the germline ends. The germline gives CDR1 SQVTM, CDR2 ANQGSEA. CDR3 amino acids: CSAPSQNTEAFF. CDR3 nucleotide sequence: TGCAGCGCCCCCAGCCAGAACACTGAAGCTTTCTTT. Full variable domain (outside the CDR3, taken from reference TRBV29-1 and TRBJ1-1): SAVISQKPSRDICQRGTSLTIQCQVDSQVTMMFWYRQQPGQSLTLIATANQGSEATYESGFVIDKFPISRPNLTFSTLTVSNMSPEDSSIYLCSAPSQNTEAFFGQGTRLTVV.

Comment on this clonotype: Germline is not matched at one junction end, which may reflect a read error. This chain connects TRBV5-1 to TRBJ2-2; D call uncertain. This CDR3 is built from 15 residues. From germline, CDR1 is SGHRS and CDR2 YFSETQ. The CDR3 DNA is TGCGCCAGCAGCTTGGAAGTCTCCTACACTGGGGAGCTGTTTTTT. As protein: CASSLEVSYTGELFF.

The chain joins TRBV6-5 to TRBJ2-1, with 8 bases matching TRBD1. The length of the CDR3 is 19 residues. Germline CDR1 MNHEY, CDR2 SVGAGI. V lost 0 bases and J lost 0; bases outside the gene matches: 10. CDR3 DNA: TGTGCCAGCAGTTACTCGGGGCAGGGGGCAAGGAGCTCCTACAATGAGCAGTTCTTC. It encodes CASSYSGQGARSSYNEQFF.

The chain employs TRBV20-1 and TRBJ1-2; TRBD1 agrees at 7 bases. Germline V gene sequence: CDR1 DFQATT, CDR2 SNEGSKA (reference sequence). The CDR3 has 17 amino acids. J gave up 0 bases and V 1 base, and 11 bases lay outside the gene matches. The CDR3 DNA sequence: TGCAGTGCTAGAGGAATAGACAGGGCCTCAGCTAACTATGGCTACACCTTC. Its protein is CSARGIDRASANYGYTF.

This sequence joins TRBV6-2 or TRBV6-3 and TRBJ2-4, with D possibly TRBD2 on 5 matching bases. The J call may be incorrect, as the DNA end agrees better with TRBJ2-7. The CDR3 totals 13 residues. Germline-derived CDR1 and CDR2 are MNHEY and SVGEGT. CDR3 in DNA: TGTGCCAGCAGTTACACCGACTACTACGAGCAGTACTTC. It encodes CASSYTDYYEQYF.

The V call is TRBV27, the J call TRBJ2-7; 9 nucleotides agree with TRBD1. J lost 4 bases, V lost 5 bases, and 9 bases had no gene match. The CDR3 extends over 15 amino acids. Germline V gene lookup returns CDR1 MNHEY and CDR2 SMNVEV (reference sequence). CDR3 residues: CASSTLGDRAYEQYF. The CDR3 nucleotides read TGTGCCAGCAGTACCCTCGGGGACAGGGCTTACGAGCAGTACTTC.